The rows below give T cell receptor beta chains drawn from one sample of a study of blood T cells in healthy people across ages. MiXCR, applied by TCRdb to the 5' RACE reads, yields one record per CDR3 protein. The top ten clones hold around a sixth of a sample with 850,000 or so distinct CDR3 sequences, under 30% of them seen once. The sample consisted of blood. Receptors originate from an elderly woman in good health. CDR3s include the opening cysteine and the closing phenylalanine or tryptophan. The order of the fields is D gene, clone size, V gene, J gene, CDR3 DNA, CDR3 protein. D genes are given only for firm matches. Rows give clone size only sometimes, using once, few, many, or a class for an expanded clone.

D: -
size: -
V: TRBV24-1
J: TRBJ2-7
DNA: TGTGCCACCAGTGACCCGACAAACTACGAGCAGTACTTC
CDR3: CATSDPTNYEQYF

D: TRBD2
size: many
V: TRBV13
J: TRBJ2-3
DNA: TGTGCCAGCAGCCGGACTAGCGATGAAGATACGCAGTATTTT
CDR3: CASSRTSDEDTQYF

D: -
size: many
V: TRBV5-4
J: TRBJ2-5
DNA: TGTGCCAGCAAGACCGGGACACAAGAGACCCAGTACTTC
CDR3: CASKTGTQETQYF

D: TRBD1
size: few
V: TRBV4-1
J: TRBJ2-7
DNA: TGCGCCAGCAGCCGCGTCCCGGGACAGGGGGACGAGCAGTACTTC
CDR3: CASSRVPGQGDEQYF

D: -
size: few
V: TRBV4-3
J: TRBJ1-1
DNA: TGCGCCAGCAGCCAAGAGTGGATGGACACTGAAGCTTTCTTT
CDR3: CASSQEWMDTEAFF

D: TRBD2
size: few
V: TRBV16
J: TRBJ2-3
DNA: TGTGCCAGCAGCCAGCGGGGGTCCCCGCATACGCAGTATTTT
CDR3: CASSQRGSPHTQYF

D: -
size: many
V: TRBV4-2
J: TRBJ2-3
DNA: TGTGCCAGCAGCCAACGACTGACAGATACGCAGTATTTT
CDR3: CASSQRLTDTQYF

D: -
size: -
V: TRBV29-1
J: TRBJ2-3
DNA: TGCAGCGTTTCTGCAGGGTTCATCACAGATACGCAGTATTTT
CDR3: CSVSAGFITDTQYF

D: -
size: -
V: TRBV27
J: TRBJ2-1
DNA: TGTGCCAGCAGTGAGTTCCGCGGAGGCTCCTACAATGAGCAGTTCTTC
CDR3: CASSEFRGGSYNEQFF

D: -
size: many
V: TRBV7-8
J: TRBJ2-3
DNA: TGTGCCAGCAGCCCTCCGACTCCCTTAGCCGCAGATACGCAGTATTTT
CDR3: CASSPPTPLAADTQYF

D: -
size: -
V: TRBV5-1
J: TRBJ2-3
DNA: TGCGCCAGCAGCTTGAGTCAAGGCTATAGCACAGATACGCAGTATTTT
CDR3: CASSLSQGYSTDTQYF

D: -
size: -
V: TRBV5-4
J: TRBJ2-3
DNA: TGTGCCAGCAGCTTGTCAGGCGGGGCGGGTACGCAGTATTTT
CDR3: CASSLSGGAGTQYF

D: -
size: -
V: TRBV1
J: TRBJ2-7
DNA: TGCACCAGCAGCCCCTCTGGGAGGGGCAACTACGAGCAGTACTTC
CDR3: CTSSPSGRGNYEQYF

D: -
size: many
V: TRBV20-1
J: TRBJ1-2
DNA: TGCAGTGCTAGAGTACAGGGTAGTAGGAATGGCTACACCTTC
CDR3: CSARVQGSRNGYTF

D: -
size: -
V: TRBV7-2
J: TRBJ2-5
DNA: TGTGCCAGCAGCTTAGTTCTGGGGGACACTGGCTCCCCCCAGTACTTC
CDR3: CASSLVLGDTGSPQYF

D: TRBD1
size: -
V: TRBV7-9
J: TRBJ2-1
DNA: TGTGCCAGCAGCCCCCGGGACAGAAGTTACGATGAGCAGTTCTTC
CDR3: CASSPRDRSYDEQFF

D: -
size: few
V: TRBV7-6
J: TRBJ1-2
DNA: TGTGCCAGCAGCTTAGTATGGGATTCTGGCTACACCTTC
CDR3: CASSLVWDSGYTF

D: TRBD2
size: -
V: TRBV12-3/TRBV12-4
J: TRBJ2-3
DNA: TGTGCCAGCAGTACGCGGGGGGCGGGAGGTGCAGATACGCAGTATTTT
CDR3: CASSTRGAGGADTQYF

D: TRBD1
size: many
V: TRBV11-3
J: TRBJ2-1
DNA: TGTGCCAGCAGCCCCAGGGACAGGAGAGTCAATGAGCAGTTCTTC
CDR3: CASSPRDRRVNEQFF

D: -
size: few
V: TRBV12-3/TRBV12-4
J: TRBJ1-5
DNA: TGTGCCAGCAGTTTAAGACCACAGCCCCAGCATTTT
CDR3: CASSLRPQPQHF

D: -
size: -
V: TRBV10-2
J: TRBJ2-5
DNA: TGCGCCAGCAGCGATAGCGGTCGGGAGTTCTTC
CDR3: CASSDSGREFF

D: -
size: few
V: TRBV7-9
J: TRBJ1-1
DNA: TGTGCCAGCAGCTTAGTGGTGCGGCAGGCTCTGGAAGCTTTCTTT
CDR3: CASSLVVRQALEAFF

D: TRBD2
size: -
V: TRBV20-1
J: TRBJ2-1
DNA: TGCAGTGCTAGAAGTGGCGGGGGTTCGGAGACCCAGTTCTTC
CDR3: CSARSGGGSETQFF

D: TRBD1
size: few
V: TRBV3-1
J: TRBJ1-5
DNA: TGTGCCAGCAGCCGACGGGACAGACGTTATAGCAATCAGCCCCAGCATTTT
CDR3: CASSRRDRRYSNQPQHF

D: -
size: -
V: TRBV15
J: TRBJ1-4
DNA: TGTGCCACCAGCGAGGGGGGTGCTAATGAAAAACTGTTTTTT
CDR3: CATSEGGANEKLFF

D: -
size: -
V: TRBV28
J: TRBJ1-4
DNA: TGTGCCAGCAGCCCGCCCCTACAGGGATGGCGTGAAAAACTGTTTTTT
CDR3: CASSPPLQGWREKLFF

D: -
size: few
V: TRBV29-1
J: TRBJ1-3
DNA: TGCAGCGTTGAGTCGGCCGGGAGGGGAAACACCATATGTTTT
CDR3: CSVESAGRGNTICF

D: TRBD2
size: many
V: TRBV5-5
J: TRBJ2-3
DNA: TGTGCCAGCAGCAATTTAGCGGGGGGATCAGATACGCAGTATTTT
CDR3: CASSNLAGGSDTQYF

D: -
size: -
V: TRBV7-2
J: TRBJ2-2
DNA: TGTGCCAGCCTTCAAACGGGACACACCGGGGAGCTGTTTTTT
CDR3: CASLQTGHTGELFF

D: -
size: many
V: TRBV12-3/TRBV12-4
J: TRBJ2-5
DNA: TGTGCCAGCAGTACGGACGGAATGTTGGGGGAGACCCAGTACTTC
CDR3: CASSTDGMLGETQYF

D: -
size: many
V: TRBV3-1
J: TRBJ2-1
DNA: TGTGCCAGCAGCCAAGCAGGCCGGTATGAGCAGTTCTTC
CDR3: CASSQAGRYEQFF

D: TRBD2
size: -
V: TRBV7-2
J: TRBJ2-5
DNA: TGTGCCAGCAGCCGCCAAGCGGGGGGACGGGAGACCCAGTACTTC
CDR3: CASSRQAGGRETQYF

D: -
size: -
V: TRBV2
J: TRBJ2-5
DNA: TGTGCCAGCGGGCCGGGACGACAAGAGACCCAGTACTTC
CDR3: CASGPGRQETQYF

D: TRBD1
size: many
V: TRBV5-1
J: TRBJ2-7
DNA: TGCGCCAGCAGCCCGACCCCGGACAGGGTCGACGAGCAGTACTTC
CDR3: CASSPTPDRVDEQYF

D: -
size: few
V: TRBV12-3/TRBV12-4
J: TRBJ1-2
DNA: TGTGCCAGCAATACCTTGGGGGCAGTCTATGGCTACACCTTC
CDR3: CASNTLGAVYGYTF

D: -
size: -
V: TRBV29-1
J: TRBJ1-1
DNA: TGCAGCGTTGTCCGGAGCACTGAAGCTTTCTTT
CDR3: CSVVRSTEAFF

D: -
size: many
V: TRBV7-2
J: TRBJ2-1
DNA: TGTGCCAGCAGCAAGAATCTTGGGAACAACAATGAGCAGTTCTTC
CDR3: CASSKNLGNNNEQFF

D: -
size: -
V: TRBV18
J: TRBJ1-4
DNA: TGTGCCAGCTCCACCGGGGGCGTAACTAATGAAAAACTGTTTTTT
CDR3: CASSTGGVTNEKLFF

D: TRBD1
size: many
V: TRBV6-5
J: TRBJ1-2
DNA: TGTGCCAGCAGACTACACGGGACAGGTTCCGGCTACACCTTC
CDR3: CASRLHGTGSGYTF

D: -
size: many
V: TRBV12-3/TRBV12-4
J: TRBJ1-1
DNA: TGTGCCAGCAGAAACACAGGATGGAACACTGAAGCTTTCTTT
CDR3: CASRNTGWNTEAFF

D: -
size: once
V: TRBV3-1
J: TRBJ1-4
DNA: TGTGCCAGCAGCCAAGATTTAAGTCCAACTAATGAAAAACTGTTTTTT
CDR3: CASSQDLSPTNEKLFF

D: -
size: few
V: TRBV20-1
J: TRBJ2-2
DNA: TGCAGTGCTGTTAACAGGAAATACACCGGGGAGCTGTTTTTT
CDR3: CSAVNRKYTGELFF

D: TRBD2
size: -
V: TRBV10-3
J: TRBJ2-7
DNA: TGTGCCACCATCGGGGGGGTGACCTGCGAGCAGTACTTC
CDR3: CATIGGVTCEQYF

D: TRBD2
size: -
V: TRBV5-1
J: TRBJ2-5
DNA: TGCGCCAGCAGCCCTACAGGACTAGCAGATAAAGAGACCCAGTACTTC
CDR3: CASSPTGLADKETQYF

D: TRBD2
size: many
V: TRBV7-9
J: TRBJ2-1
DNA: TGTGCCAGCAACCATAGGGAGGGCGGAAAGCAGTTCTTC
CDR3: CASNHREGGKQFF

D: -
size: -
V: TRBV7-9
J: TRBJ1-1
DNA: TGTGCCAGCACCTCGCCGGGGACCACTGAAGCTTTCTTT
CDR3: CASTSPGTTEAFF

D: TRBD1
size: -
V: TRBV3-1
J: TRBJ1-1
DNA: TGTGCCAGCAGCCACGGACAGGCGAACACTGAAGCTTTCTTT
CDR3: CASSHGQANTEAFF

D: TRBD1
size: -
V: TRBV20-1
J: TRBJ1-6
DNA: TGCAGTGCTAGAGATCAGCGGGGGGGACAGGGGGCTATTTCACCCCTCCACTTT
CDR3: CSARDQRGGQGAISPLHF

D: -
size: -
V: TRBV5-6
J: TRBJ2-1
DNA: TGTGCCAGCAGCTTGGTTATTACCTTATACAATGAGCAGTTCTTC
CDR3: CASSLVITLYNEQFF

D: -
size: many
V: TRBV3-1
J: TRBJ2-3
DNA: TGTGCCAGCAGCCAGTCAGATACGCAGTATTTT
CDR3: CASSQSDTQYF